The 11 T cell receptor beta chains below all came from one sample that was sequenced in a study of cytomegalovirus exposure and HLA in healthy donors. The PCR contained 60 Vbeta and 13 Jbeta primers. Profiled with immunoSEQ multiplex PCR; TCRdb holds only in-frame clones, not every one. This table holds 90,000 to 100,000 clones, around 68% found once. Sequenced: PBMCs. All receptors derive from a female donor in good health and CMV-seronegative.

This rearrangement joins TRBV7-3 to TRBJ2-1; 8 bases align to TRBD2. Germline lookup yields CDR1 SGHTA and CDR2 FQGTGA. The CDR3 has 15 amino acids. The junction had 7 bases not matched to a gene; V was cut back by 1 base and J by 8 bases. CDR3 DNA: TGTGCCAGCAGCTTAAGTCCGCTCGGGAGGGATGAGCAGTTCTTC. Translation gives CASSLSPLGRDEQFF.

The chain couples TRBV6-1 to TRBJ1-1; 11 nucleotides match TRBD1. Germline V lookup: CDR1 MNHNS, CDR2 SASEGT. The CDR3 runs to 14 residues. The junction had 1 base not matched to a gene; V was cut back by 4 bases and J by 3 bases. This CDR3 is CASSGDRGYTEAFF. In DNA, the CDR3 is TGTGCCAGCAGTGGGGACAGGGGGTACACTGAAGCTTTCTTT.

The V call is TRBV7-9, the J call TRBJ1-6, with a weak D call TRBD1 (5 bases). The CDR3 sequence is 14 residues long. Germline lookup yields CDR1 SEHNR and CDR2 FQNEAQ (reference sequence). Trimming stripped 5 bases from V and 10 bases from J, with 15 bases between. CDR3 nucleotides: TGTGCCAGCAGCAATTTCGCGGGGGTCTCACCCCTCCACTTT. Its protein product is CASSNFAGVSPLHF.

This chain links TRBV2 with TRBJ2-2; D gene unclear. The germline V and J ends were trimmed by 4 bases and 2 bases, with 2 bases remaining between them. This CDR3 region has 12 residues. CDR1 and CDR2 from the germline V gene are SNHLY and FYNNEI. The CDR3 protein is CASSANTGELFF. CDR3 nucleotides: TGTGCCAGCAGTGCTAACACCGGGGAGCTGTTTTTT.

This sequence joins TRBV4-1 and TRBJ2-7; 7 bases are a match to TRBD1. CDR1 and CDR2 from the germline V gene are MGHRA and YSYEKL. V was clipped by 5 bases and J by 3 bases; unmatched bases: 7. There are 14 residues in the CDR3. The DNA for the CDR3 is TGCGCCAGCAGCGAGGGACAGAATGGCTACGAGCAGTACTTC. Translated: CASSEGQNGYEQYF.

The genes are TRBV7-3 and TRBJ2-1, with TRBD1 matching 8 bases. The germline gives CDR1 SGHTA, CDR2 FQGTGA. The CDR3 has 15 residues. V was pared by 4 bases and J by 8 bases, with 10 bases of the junction left unmatched. CDR3 amino acids: CASSSGQGRLDEQFF. CDR3 DNA: TGTGCCAGCAGCTCCGGACAGGGAAGATTGGATGAGCAGTTCTTC.

This chain uses TRBV5-4 with TRBJ2-1; D unclear. V dropped 4 bases and J dropped 0 bases, with 8 bases sitting between them. The germline gives CDR1 SGHNT, CDR2 YYREEE (reference sequence). The CDR3 runs to 14 residues. CDR3 nucleotide sequence: TGTGCCAGCAGCGAAGACTTCTCCTACAATGAGCAGTTCTTC. Translated, it gives CASSEDFSYNEQFF.

V gene TRBV7-8 combines with J gene TRBJ1-1; D not resolved. The CDR3 covers 14 residues. Trimming left V 1 base short and J 5 bases short, with 11 bases between. The germline gives CDR1 SGHVS, CDR2 FQNEAQ. The CDR3 DNA follows: TGTGCCAGCAGCTTAGGCGGGAGAGGAACTGAAGCTTTCTTT. Translation gives CASSLGGRGTEAFF. Supplemented by reference TRBV7-8 and TRBJ1-1, the full variable domain reads GAGVSQSPRYKVAKRGQDVALRCDPISGHVSLFWYQQALGQGPEFLTYFQNEAQLDKSGLPSDRFFAERPEGSVSTLKIQRTQQEDSAVYLCASSLGGRGTEAFFGQGTRLTVV.

This sequence joins TRBV27 and TRBJ2-2; TRBD1 is a possible D gene (6 bases). Germline V gene data show CDR1 as MNHEY and CDR2 as SMNVEV (reference sequence). V lost 3 bases and J 9 bases, leaving 11 bases between the germline ends. CDR3 size: 13 residues. DNA of the CDR3: TGTGCCAGCAGTTTTACAGGGTGGAGGGAGCTGTTTTTT. This codes for CASSFTGWRELFF.

The gene calls are TRBV5-6 and TRBJ1-1; D remains unclear. CDR3 length: 13 residues. V was pared by 2 bases and J by 0 bases, with 5 bases between. Germline V lookup: CDR1 SGHDT, CDR2 YYEEEE. The CDR3 loop reads CASSFSLNTEAFF. In nucleotides, the CDR3 is TGTGCCAGCAGCTTTAGTCTGAACACTGAAGCTTTCTTT.

The CDR3 sequence is CASSWGPGGTTNYGYTF. Here the CDR3 DNA reads TGTGCCAGCAGTTGGGGACCCGGGGGAACTACTAACTATGGCTACACCTTC. This sequence joins TRBV25-1 and TRBJ1-2; maybe TRBD1 (5 bases). Trimming took 5 bases from V and 0 from J, leaving 19 bases between them. The CDR3 spans 17 residues. Germline V gene lookup returns CDR1 MGHDK and CDR2 SYGVNS.